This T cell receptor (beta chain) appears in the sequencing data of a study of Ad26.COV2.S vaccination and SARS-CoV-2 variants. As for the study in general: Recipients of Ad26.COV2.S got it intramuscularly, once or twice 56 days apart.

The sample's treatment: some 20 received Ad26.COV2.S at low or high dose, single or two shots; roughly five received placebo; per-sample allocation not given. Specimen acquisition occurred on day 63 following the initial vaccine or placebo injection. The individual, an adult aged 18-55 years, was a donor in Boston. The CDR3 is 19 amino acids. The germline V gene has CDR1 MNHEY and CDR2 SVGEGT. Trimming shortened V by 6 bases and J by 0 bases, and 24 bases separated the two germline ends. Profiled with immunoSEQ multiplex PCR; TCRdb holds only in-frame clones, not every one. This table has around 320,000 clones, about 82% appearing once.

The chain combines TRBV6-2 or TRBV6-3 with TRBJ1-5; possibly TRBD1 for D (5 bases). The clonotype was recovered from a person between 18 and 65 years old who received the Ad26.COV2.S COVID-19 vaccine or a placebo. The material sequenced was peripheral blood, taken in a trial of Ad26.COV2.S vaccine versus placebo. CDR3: CASSHGKGPGSYSNQPQHF. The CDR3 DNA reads TGTGCCAGCAGCCACGGGAAGGGGCCGGGCTCCTATAGCAATCAGCCCCAGCATTTT.